A selection of T cell receptor beta chains follows, all from one sample in a study of blood T cells in healthy people across ages. TCRdb processed the 5' RACE reads anew with MiXCR; each CDR3 protein has one entry. This table holds 920,000 or so distinct CDR3 sequences, 40% to 55% found once. The sequencing sample was made of blood. The receptors originated from a woman aged 60-75 years in good health. CDR3s include the opening cysteine and the closing phenylalanine or tryptophan. A D gene is named only where the DNA matches it firmly. Clone size is stated in some rows and not others, as once, few, many or a class when expanded.

J gene: TRBJ2-1; D gene: -; V gene: TRBV28; clone size: -; CDR3 DNA: TGTGCCAGCAGGTCCGGAGGTAGATACAATGAGCAGTTCTTC; CDR3 protein: CASRSGGRYNEQFF
J gene: TRBJ2-5; D gene: -; V gene: TRBV27; clone size: few; CDR3 DNA: TGTGCCAGCAGTTTATCCCAGGGGTATATCCAAGAGACCCAGTACTTC; CDR3 protein: CASSLSQGYIQETQYF
J gene: TRBJ2-7; D gene: -; V gene: TRBV27; clone size: -; CDR3 DNA: TGTGCCAGCAGTTCGAGCCCGGTCCACGAGCAGTACTTC; CDR3 protein: CASSSSPVHEQYF
J gene: TRBJ2-5; D gene: -; V gene: TRBV6-2/TRBV6-3; clone size: -; CDR3 DNA: TGTGCCAGCAGTTTCGGGGAGGACTACCTGTACCAAGAGACCCAGTACTTC; CDR3 protein: CASSFGEDYLYQETQYF
J gene: TRBJ1-2; D gene: -; V gene: TRBV29-1; clone size: -; CDR3 DNA: TGCAGCGTCGGGGGCAATAACTATGGCTACACCTTC; CDR3 protein: CSVGGNNYGYTF
J gene: TRBJ2-5; D gene: TRBD1; V gene: TRBV4-2; clone size: -; CDR3 DNA: TGTGCCAGCAGCCAAAGGACAGGGAGCCGTTTCCAAGAGACCCAGTACTTC; CDR3 protein: CASSQRTGSRFQETQYF
J gene: TRBJ1-1; D gene: -; V gene: TRBV4-2; clone size: few; CDR3 DNA: TGTGCCAGCAGCCAAGAAGCCCAGGGATTGGGCACTGAAGCTTTCTTT; CDR3 protein: CASSQEAQGLGTEAFF
J gene: TRBJ2-1; D gene: -; V gene: TRBV25-1; clone size: -; CDR3 DNA: TGTGCCAGCAGTGAAAAGGACAGAAAAGGTGGCAATGAGCAGTTCTTC; CDR3 protein: CASSEKDRKGGNEQFF
J gene: TRBJ2-1; D gene: -; V gene: TRBV12-5; clone size: few; CDR3 DNA: TGTGCTAGTGGTTCACGACCCCTCGGGAATGAGCAGTTCTTC; CDR3 protein: CASGSRPLGNEQFF
J gene: TRBJ1-1; D gene: -; V gene: TRBV5-6; clone size: -; CDR3 DNA: TGTGCCAGCAGCTTGATCCTGCAGGAAGAAGCTTTCTTT; CDR3 protein: CASSLILQEEAFF
J gene: TRBJ2-1; D gene: -; V gene: TRBV20-1; clone size: -; CDR3 DNA: TGCAGGGCTAGAGATCCCCCTGACATCGAGCAGTTCTTC; CDR3 protein: CRARDPPDIEQFF
J gene: TRBJ2-1; D gene: TRBD2; V gene: TRBV20-1; clone size: -; CDR3 DNA: TGCAGTGCAGAACTAGCGGGCCCCTACAATGAGCAGTTCTTC; CDR3 protein: CSAELAGPYNEQFF
J gene: TRBJ2-5; D gene: TRBD2; V gene: TRBV20-1; clone size: -; CDR3 DNA: TGCAGTGCTACCCCAAGCGGGAGAGAGACCCAGTACTTC; CDR3 protein: CSATPSGRETQYF
J gene: TRBJ2-1; D gene: TRBD2; V gene: TRBV12-3/TRBV12-4; clone size: -; CDR3 DNA: TGTGTCAGCTGCCGGGGGGCTAGCGGGCTGAATGAGCAGTTCTTC; CDR3 protein: CVSCRGASGLNEQFF
J gene: TRBJ2-7; D gene: -; V gene: TRBV12-3/TRBV12-4; clone size: -; CDR3 DNA: TGTGCCAGCAGGAGGGTCGGCAGGGGAAAGGAGCAGTACTTC; CDR3 protein: CASRRVGRGKEQYF
J gene: TRBJ2-7; D gene: -; V gene: TRBV29-1; clone size: -; CDR3 DNA: TGCATCTCAGTGGGCATCCCGTGGGTGGCCTACGAGCAGTACTTC; CDR3 protein: CISVGIPWVAYEQYF
J gene: TRBJ2-3; D gene: -; V gene: TRBV27; clone size: -; CDR3 DNA: TGTGCCAGCGGCTGGGAAGATACGCAGTATTTT; CDR3 protein: CASGWEDTQYF
J gene: TRBJ2-5; D gene: -; V gene: TRBV12-3/TRBV12-4; clone size: -; CDR3 DNA: TGTGCCAGCAGTTTAGCGGGAGTAAGGGAGACCCAGTACTTC; CDR3 protein: CASSLAGVRETQYF
J gene: TRBJ2-1; D gene: -; V gene: TRBV4-2; clone size: -; CDR3 DNA: TGTGCCAGCAGCCAGGGGGGGGCAGCCCCCTACAATGAGCAGTTCTTC; CDR3 protein: CASSQGGAAPYNEQFF
J gene: TRBJ2-1; D gene: TRBD2; V gene: TRBV7-8; clone size: -; CDR3 DNA: TGTGCCAGCAGCTTAGGAGTAGCGGGAGGGCCCGATGAGCAGTTCTTC; CDR3 protein: CASSLGVAGGPDEQFF
J gene: TRBJ2-1; D gene: -; V gene: TRBV20-1; clone size: few; CDR3 DNA: TGCAGTGCTAGAGACCCAAAGTACAATGAGCAGTTCTTC; CDR3 protein: CSARDPKYNEQFF
J gene: TRBJ2-1; D gene: TRBD1; V gene: TRBV12-3/TRBV12-4; clone size: -; CDR3 DNA: TGTGCCAGCAGTTGGGACAGGTACAATGAGCAGTTCTTC; CDR3 protein: CASSWDRYNEQFF
J gene: TRBJ2-7; D gene: TRBD2; V gene: TRBV28; clone size: -; CDR3 DNA: TGTGCCAGCATCCTAGGACGCGGGGGAACCGAGCAGTACTTC; CDR3 protein: CASILGRGGTEQYF
J gene: TRBJ1-1; D gene: -; V gene: TRBV20-1; clone size: -; CDR3 DNA: TGCAGTGCTAGAGACGGGAGGACGGGGGGTGAAGCTTTCTTT; CDR3 protein: CSARDGRTGGEAFF
J gene: TRBJ2-7; D gene: TRBD1; V gene: TRBV27; clone size: few; CDR3 DNA: TGTGCCAGCAGTTCAGACCGGGACAGGGGCGACGAGCAGTACTTC; CDR3 protein: CASSSDRDRGDEQYF
J gene: TRBJ2-5; D gene: TRBD2; V gene: TRBV6-1; clone size: -; CDR3 DNA: TGTGCCAGCAGTGAACAAACGGGAGGGCAAGAGACCCAGTACTTC; CDR3 protein: CASSEQTGGQETQYF
J gene: TRBJ2-7; D gene: -; V gene: TRBV11-1; clone size: -; CDR3 DNA: TGTGCCAGCAGCTTATGGGGAACCGGGACTCTCTCCTACGAGCAGTACTTC; CDR3 protein: CASSLWGTGTLSYEQYF
J gene: TRBJ2-5; D gene: -; V gene: TRBV11-2; clone size: few; CDR3 DNA: TGTGCCAGCAGCTTCTCTCCCCAAGAGACCCAGTACTTC; CDR3 protein: CASSFSPQETQYF
J gene: TRBJ2-7; D gene: -; V gene: TRBV11-2; clone size: few; CDR3 DNA: TGTGCCAGCAGCTCCCACACAGACTACGAGCAGTACTTC; CDR3 protein: CASSSHTDYEQYF
J gene: TRBJ2-1; D gene: -; V gene: TRBV6-2/TRBV6-3; clone size: -; CDR3 DNA: TGTGCCAGCAGTTACTCGGGGGAACAGGAGACCCAGTTCTTC; CDR3 protein: CASSYSGEQETQFF
J gene: TRBJ2-1; D gene: TRBD2; V gene: TRBV3-1; clone size: -; CDR3 DNA: TGTGCCAGCAGCCAGACTTCCGATGCGCGGGAGACCCAGTTCTTC; CDR3 protein: CASSQTSDARETQFF
J gene: TRBJ1-2; D gene: -; V gene: TRBV4-1; clone size: -; CDR3 DNA: TGCGCCAGCAGCCACCCTGGGGGATTTAACTATGGCTACACCTTC; CDR3 protein: CASSHPGGFNYGYTF